The rows below give T cell receptor beta chains drawn from one sample of a study of blood T cell repertoires in COVID-19. Clones were sequenced by immunoSEQ multiplex PCR, and TCRdb holds only the in-frame ones, with some missing. The profile shows about 370,000 clones, 75% to 90% of them singletons. Sequencing was carried out using PBMCs or T cells enriched from blood (not recorded which). The receptor source for this set is a man between 18 and 29 years old who had recovered from COVID-19. Both conserved end residues are part of each CDR3. The order of the fields is V gene, D gene, clone size, J gene, CDR3 protein, CDR3 DNA. A D gene is named only where the DNA matches it firmly. Clone size is not always given. Where it is, it says once, few, many or a class for expanded clones.

V gene: TRBV7-8; D gene: -; clone size: -; J gene: TRBJ2-5; CDR3 protein: CASSLALTTQETQYF; CDR3 DNA: TGTGCCAGCAGCCTCGCCTTAACAACCCAAGAGACCCAGTACTTC
V gene: TRBV5-1; D gene: TRBD2; clone size: -; J gene: TRBJ2-2; CDR3 protein: CASSAGTSESTGELFF; CDR3 DNA: TGCGCCAGCAGCGCCGGGACTAGCGAATCCACCGGGGAGCTGTTTTTT
V gene: TRBV7-8; D gene: -; clone size: -; J gene: TRBJ2-7; CDR3 protein: CASSLSQLYEQYF; CDR3 DNA: TGTGCCAGCAGCTTATCACAGCTCTACGAGCAGTACTTC
V gene: TRBV7-2; D gene: -; clone size: -; J gene: TRBJ2-5; CDR3 protein: CASSLAFRETQYF; CDR3 DNA: TGTGCCAGCAGCTTAGCGTTTAGAGAGACCCAGTACTTC
V gene: TRBV28; D gene: TRBD2; clone size: few; J gene: TRBJ2-1; CDR3 protein: CASSPYGTSGINNEQFF; CDR3 DNA: TGTGCCAGCAGTCCGTACGGGACTAGCGGGATTAACAATGAGCAGTTCTTC
V gene: TRBV14; D gene: TRBD1; clone size: -; J gene: TRBJ2-7; CDR3 protein: CASSPWRQGAHEQYF; CDR3 DNA: TGTGCCAGCAGCCCGTGGAGACAGGGGGCCCACGAGCAGTACTTC
V gene: TRBV7-9; D gene: TRBD2; clone size: -; J gene: TRBJ2-1; CDR3 protein: CASSPWTSGINEQFF; CDR3 DNA: TGTGCCAGCAGCCCCTGGACTAGCGGGATAAATGAGCAGTTCTTC
V gene: TRBV7-3; D gene: -; clone size: -; J gene: TRBJ2-2; CDR3 protein: CASSSSGVGELFF; CDR3 DNA: TGTGCCAGCAGCTCATCGGGGGTCGGGGAGCTGTTTTTT
V gene: TRBV5-4; D gene: -; clone size: few; J gene: TRBJ2-2; CDR3 protein: CASSLRQLGGELFF; CDR3 DNA: TGTGCCAGCAGCTTAAGACAGTTGGGCGGGGAGCTGTTTTTT
V gene: TRBV5-1; D gene: TRBD2; clone size: -; J gene: TRBJ2-7; CDR3 protein: CASSLVARTSGRASYEQYF; CDR3 DNA: TGCGCCAGCAGCTTGGTCGCTAGGACTAGCGGGAGGGCCTCCTACGAGCAGTACTTC
V gene: TRBV9; D gene: -; clone size: -; J gene: TRBJ2-7; CDR3 protein: CASSVAGKSYEQYF; CDR3 DNA: TGTGCCAGCAGCGTAGCGGGGAAATCCTACGAGCAGTACTTC
V gene: TRBV27; D gene: TRBD2; clone size: -; J gene: TRBJ2-1; CDR3 protein: CASRTSGYYNEQFF; CDR3 DNA: TGTGCCAGCAGGACTAGCGGATACTACAATGAGCAGTTCTTC
V gene: TRBV7-9; D gene: TRBD1; clone size: -; J gene: TRBJ1-4; CDR3 protein: CASSLSRGNEKLFF; CDR3 DNA: TGTGCCAGCAGCTTATCCAGGGGGAATGAAAAACTGTTTTTT
V gene: TRBV6-5; D gene: TRBD2; clone size: -; J gene: TRBJ2-1; CDR3 protein: CASSHTSGGLSEQFF; CDR3 DNA: TGTGCCAGCAGCCATACTAGCGGGGGACTGAGTGAGCAGTTCTTC
V gene: TRBV23-1; D gene: -; clone size: -; J gene: TRBJ1-5; CDR3 protein: CASSPGRDRSQPQHF; CDR3 DNA: TGCGCCAGCAGTCCGGGGAGGGACCGAAGTCAGCCCCAGCATTTT
V gene: TRBV28; D gene: TRBD1; clone size: -; J gene: TRBJ1-2; CDR3 protein: CASSPAAGTGSGYTF; CDR3 DNA: TGTGCCAGCAGTCCAGCAGCCGGGACAGGGTCCGGCTACACCTTC
V gene: TRBV6-2/TRBV6-3; D gene: -; clone size: -; J gene: TRBJ2-1; CDR3 protein: CASSYSVASYNEQFF; CDR3 DNA: TGTGCCAGCAGTTATTCGGTAGCGTCCTACAATGAGCAGTTCTTC
V gene: TRBV11-2; D gene: -; clone size: -; J gene: TRBJ1-5; CDR3 protein: CASSLGGFNQPQHF; CDR3 DNA: TGTGCCAGCAGCTTAGGCGGATTCAATCAGCCCCAGCATTTT
V gene: TRBV19; D gene: -; clone size: -; J gene: TRBJ1-5; CDR3 protein: CASSIAFQQPQHF; CDR3 DNA: TGTGCCAGTAGTATAGCCTTCCAGCAGCCCCAGCATTTT
V gene: TRBV2; D gene: TRBD1; clone size: -; J gene: TRBJ2-4; CDR3 protein: CASKIQGASFAIQYF; CDR3 DNA: TGTGCCAGCAAAATACAGGGGGCGAGTTTCGCCATTCAGTACTTC
V gene: TRBV29-1; D gene: -; clone size: -; J gene: TRBJ1-3; CDR3 protein: CSVPDSLSGNTIYF; CDR3 DNA: TGCAGCGTTCCGGACAGTCTCTCTGGAAACACCATATATTTT
V gene: TRBV7-9; D gene: TRBD1; clone size: -; J gene: TRBJ1-4; CDR3 protein: CASSQIGQGGKLFF; CDR3 DNA: TGTGCCAGCAGCCAAATAGGACAGGGTGGAAAACTGTTTTTT
V gene: TRBV5-1; D gene: -; clone size: -; J gene: TRBJ1-1; CDR3 protein: CASSSGQNTEAFF; CDR3 DNA: TGCGCCAGCAGCTCTGGACAGAACACTGAAGCTTTCTTT
V gene: TRBV5-3; D gene: TRBD2; clone size: -; J gene: TRBJ2-7; CDR3 protein: CARRQDSSGSQNGQYF; CDR3 DNA: TGTGCCAGAAGACAAGATTCTAGCGGGAGCCAAAATGGGCAGTACTTC
V gene: TRBV28; D gene: TRBD1; clone size: -; J gene: TRBJ1-1; CDR3 protein: CASSLQWGTGRTEAFF; CDR3 DNA: TGTGCCAGCAGTTTACAATGGGGGACAGGCCGGACTGAAGCTTTCTTT
V gene: TRBV7-9; D gene: TRBD1; clone size: -; J gene: TRBJ1-2; CDR3 protein: CASSQTTGGYGYTF; CDR3 DNA: TGTGCCAGCAGCCAGACCACAGGGGGCTATGGCTACACCTTC
V gene: TRBV2; D gene: TRBD2; clone size: -; J gene: TRBJ2-7; CDR3 protein: CASSERTSGPYEQYF; CDR3 DNA: TGTGCCAGCAGTGAAAGGACTAGCGGACCCTACGAGCAGTACTTC
V gene: TRBV19; D gene: -; clone size: -; J gene: TRBJ1-3; CDR3 protein: CASSIRVSSGNTIYF; CDR3 DNA: TGTGCCAGTAGTATAAGAGTTAGCTCTGGAAACACCATATATTTT
V gene: TRBV5-1; D gene: TRBD1; clone size: -; J gene: TRBJ1-2; CDR3 protein: CASSFTGEGGYTF; CDR3 DNA: TGCGCCAGCAGCTTTACAGGGGAAGGTGGCTACACCTTC
V gene: TRBV5-4; D gene: -; clone size: -; J gene: TRBJ2-1; CDR3 protein: CASSLAGVRLAGNEQFF; CDR3 DNA: TGTGCCAGCAGCTTGGCCGGGGTTCGGCTAGCCGGCAATGAGCAGTTCTTC
V gene: TRBV4-1; D gene: TRBD2; clone size: -; J gene: TRBJ2-5; CDR3 protein: CASSASGREETQYF; CDR3 DNA: TGCGCCAGCTCTGCTAGCGGGAGGGAAGAGACCCAGTACTTC
V gene: TRBV13; D gene: -; clone size: -; J gene: TRBJ2-3; CDR3 protein: CASSQGRETQYF; CDR3 DNA: TGTGCCAGCAGCCAGGGGCGGGAGACGCAGTATTTT
V gene: TRBV19; D gene: TRBD2; clone size: -; J gene: TRBJ2-1; CDR3 protein: CASSIGAFGGRRNEQFF; CDR3 DNA: TGTGCCAGTAGTATAGGGGCTTTTGGCGGGAGGAGAAATGAGCAGTTCTTC